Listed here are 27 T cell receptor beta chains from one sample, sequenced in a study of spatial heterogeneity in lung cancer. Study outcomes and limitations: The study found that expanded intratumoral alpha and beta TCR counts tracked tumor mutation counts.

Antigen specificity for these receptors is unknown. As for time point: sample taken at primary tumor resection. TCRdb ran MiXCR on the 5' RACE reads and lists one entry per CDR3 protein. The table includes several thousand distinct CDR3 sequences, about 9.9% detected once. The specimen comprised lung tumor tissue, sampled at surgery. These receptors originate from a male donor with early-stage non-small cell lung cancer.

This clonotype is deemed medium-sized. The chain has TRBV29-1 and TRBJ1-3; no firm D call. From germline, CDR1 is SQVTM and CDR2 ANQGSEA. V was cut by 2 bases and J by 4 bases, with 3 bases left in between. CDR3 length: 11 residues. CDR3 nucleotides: TGCAGCGTTGAAAGGGGAAACACCATATATTTT. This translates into CSVERGNTIYF.

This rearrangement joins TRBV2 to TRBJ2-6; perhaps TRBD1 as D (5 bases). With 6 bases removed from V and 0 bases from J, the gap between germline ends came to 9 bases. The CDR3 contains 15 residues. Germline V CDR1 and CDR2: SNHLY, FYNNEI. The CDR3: CASRKDSSGANVLTF. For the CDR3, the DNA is TGTGCCAGCAGGAAAGACAGCTCTGGGGCCAACGTCCTGACTTTC. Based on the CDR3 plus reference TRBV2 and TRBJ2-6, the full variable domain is EPEVTQTPSHQVTQMGQEVILRCVPISNHLYFYWYRQILGQKVEFLVSFYNNEISEKSEIFDDQFSVERPDGSNFTLKIRSTKLEDSAMYFCASRKDSSGANVLTFGAGSRLTVL.

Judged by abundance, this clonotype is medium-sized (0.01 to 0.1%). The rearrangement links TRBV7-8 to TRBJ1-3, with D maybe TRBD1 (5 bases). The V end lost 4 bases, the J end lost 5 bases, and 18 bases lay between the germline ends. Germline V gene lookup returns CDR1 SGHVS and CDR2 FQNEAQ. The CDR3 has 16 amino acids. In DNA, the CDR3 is TGTGCCAGCAGCTCGTGGGCCGGGACCGAGCGAAACACCATATATTTT. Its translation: CASSSWAGTERNTIYF.

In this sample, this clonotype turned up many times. For the CDR3, the DNA is TGCAGTGCTAGCCCAGCGGGAGGCACAGATACGCAGTATTTT. As protein: CSASPAGGTDTQYF. The chain recombines TRBV20-1 with TRBJ2-3; 8 bases agree with TRBD2. The germline gives CDR1 DFQATT, CDR2 SNEGSKA (reference sequence). This CDR3 has 14 residues. The V segment lost 3 bases and the J segment 1 base; nucleotides outside the gene matches: 3.

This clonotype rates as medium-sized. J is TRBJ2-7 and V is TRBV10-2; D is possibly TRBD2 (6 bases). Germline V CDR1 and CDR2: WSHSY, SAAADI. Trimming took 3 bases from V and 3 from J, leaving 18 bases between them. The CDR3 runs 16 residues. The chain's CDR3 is CASSDPPGGAHYEQYF. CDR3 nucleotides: TGCGCCAGCAGTGATCCCCCAGGCGGGGCGCACTACGAGCAGTACTTC.

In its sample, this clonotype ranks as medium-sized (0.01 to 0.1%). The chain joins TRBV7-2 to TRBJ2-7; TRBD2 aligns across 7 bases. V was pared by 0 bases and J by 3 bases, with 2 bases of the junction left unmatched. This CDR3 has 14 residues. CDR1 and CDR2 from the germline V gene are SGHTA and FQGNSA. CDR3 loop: CASSLASGNYEQYF. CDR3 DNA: TGTGCCAGCAGCTTAGCAAGCGGGAACTACGAGCAGTACTTC.

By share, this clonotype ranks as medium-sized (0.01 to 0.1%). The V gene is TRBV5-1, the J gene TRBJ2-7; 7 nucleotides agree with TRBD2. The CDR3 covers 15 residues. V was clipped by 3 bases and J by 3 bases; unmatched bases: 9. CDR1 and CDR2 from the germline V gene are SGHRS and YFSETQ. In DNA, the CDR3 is TGCGCCAGCAGCTGGGACTTCGGACTAGTCTACGAGCAGTACTTC. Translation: CASSWDFGLVYEQYF.

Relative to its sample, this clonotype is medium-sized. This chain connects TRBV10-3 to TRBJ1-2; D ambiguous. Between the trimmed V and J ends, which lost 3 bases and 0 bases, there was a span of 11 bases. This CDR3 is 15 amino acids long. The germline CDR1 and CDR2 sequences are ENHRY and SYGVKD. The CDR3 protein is CAISDGPGTNYGYTF. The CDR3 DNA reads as TGTGCCATCAGTGATGGTCCCGGCACTAACTATGGCTACACCTTC.

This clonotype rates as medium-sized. CDR3 bases: TGTGCCAGCAGAACACTGGACACTGAAGCTTTCTTT. Translating it yields CASRTLDTEAFF. This sequence joins TRBV5-5 and TRBJ1-1; D gene uncertain. Germline lookup yields CDR1 SGHKS and CDR2 YYEKEE (reference sequence). CDR3 length: 12 residues. Trimming shortened V by 5 bases and J by 3 bases, and 8 bases separated the two germline ends.

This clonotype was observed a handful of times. The CDR3 is CASSLGGSSYEQYF. The DNA of the CDR3 is TGTGCCAGCAGTTTAGGCGGGAGCTCCTACGAGCAGTACTTC. The rearrangement uses TRBV12-3 or TRBV12-4 and TRBJ2-7; 7 bases align to TRBD2. The V segment lost 1 base and the J segment 0 bases; nucleotides outside the gene matches: 0. CDR3 length: 14 amino acids.

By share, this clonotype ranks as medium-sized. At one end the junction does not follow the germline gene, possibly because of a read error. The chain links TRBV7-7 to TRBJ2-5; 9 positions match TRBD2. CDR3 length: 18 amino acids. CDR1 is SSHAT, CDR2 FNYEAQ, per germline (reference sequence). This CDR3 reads CASSLGLPGLAGGETQYF. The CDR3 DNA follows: TGTGCTAGCAGCTTAGGACTCCCGGGACTAGCCGGAGGAGAGACCCAGTACTTC. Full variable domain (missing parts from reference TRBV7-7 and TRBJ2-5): GAGVSQSPRYKVTKRGQDVTLRCDPISSHATLYWYQQALGQGPEFLTYFNYEAQPDKSGLPSDRFSAERPEGSISTLTIQRTEQRDSAMYRCASSLGLPGLAGGETQYFGPGTRLLVL.

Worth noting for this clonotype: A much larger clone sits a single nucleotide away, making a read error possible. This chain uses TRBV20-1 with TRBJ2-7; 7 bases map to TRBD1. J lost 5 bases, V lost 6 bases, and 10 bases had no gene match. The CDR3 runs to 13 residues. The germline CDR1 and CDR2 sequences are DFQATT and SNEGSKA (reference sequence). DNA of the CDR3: TGCAGTGCACCCAGACAGGGAAACCACGAGCAGTACTTC. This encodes CSAPRQGNHEQYF.

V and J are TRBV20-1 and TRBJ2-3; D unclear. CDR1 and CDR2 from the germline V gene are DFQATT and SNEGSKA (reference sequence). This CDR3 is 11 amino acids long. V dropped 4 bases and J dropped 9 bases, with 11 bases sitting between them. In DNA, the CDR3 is TGCAGTGCTATAGTTGCAAACACGCAGTATTTT. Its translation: CSAIVANTQYF.

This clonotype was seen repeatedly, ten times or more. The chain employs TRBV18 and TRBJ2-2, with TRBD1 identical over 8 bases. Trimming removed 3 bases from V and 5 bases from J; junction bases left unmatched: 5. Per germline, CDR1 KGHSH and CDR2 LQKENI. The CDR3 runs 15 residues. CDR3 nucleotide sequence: TGTGCCAGCTCACCCTGGACAGGGCCAACCGGGGAGCTGTTTTTT. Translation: CASSPWTGPTGELFF.

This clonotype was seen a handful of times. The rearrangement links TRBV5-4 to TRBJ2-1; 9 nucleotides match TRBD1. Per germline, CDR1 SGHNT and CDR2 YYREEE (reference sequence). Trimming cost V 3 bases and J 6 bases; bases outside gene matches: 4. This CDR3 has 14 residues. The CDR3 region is CASSSGTGTNEQFF. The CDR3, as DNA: TGTGCCAGCAGCTCTGGGACAGGGACCAATGAGCAGTTCTTC.

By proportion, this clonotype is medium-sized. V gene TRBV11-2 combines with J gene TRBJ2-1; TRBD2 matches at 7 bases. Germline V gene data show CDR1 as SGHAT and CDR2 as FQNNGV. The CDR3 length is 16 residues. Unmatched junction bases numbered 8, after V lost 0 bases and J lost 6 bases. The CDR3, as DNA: TGTGCCAGCAGCTTAGAGTCCAGCGGGGTCTCCAATGAGCAGTTCTTC. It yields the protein CASSLESSGVSNEQFF.

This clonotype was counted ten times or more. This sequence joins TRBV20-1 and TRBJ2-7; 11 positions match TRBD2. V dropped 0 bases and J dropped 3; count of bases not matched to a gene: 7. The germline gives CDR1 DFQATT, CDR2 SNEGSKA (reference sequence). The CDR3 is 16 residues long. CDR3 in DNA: TGCAGTGCTAGAGATTCGCTAGCGGGAGGCGGCTACGAGCAGTACTTC. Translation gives CSARDSLAGGGYEQYF.

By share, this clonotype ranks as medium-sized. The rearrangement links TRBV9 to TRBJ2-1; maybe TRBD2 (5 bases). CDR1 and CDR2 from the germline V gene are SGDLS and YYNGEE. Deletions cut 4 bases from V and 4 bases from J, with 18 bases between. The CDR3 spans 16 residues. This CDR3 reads CASSPEPRGGYNEQFF. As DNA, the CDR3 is TGTGCCAGCAGCCCGGAGCCTCGGGGTGGGTACAATGAGCAGTTCTTC.

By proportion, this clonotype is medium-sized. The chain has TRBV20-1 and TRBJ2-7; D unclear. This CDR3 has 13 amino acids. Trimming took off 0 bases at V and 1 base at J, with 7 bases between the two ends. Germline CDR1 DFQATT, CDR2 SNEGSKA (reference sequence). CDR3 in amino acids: CSAREASSYEQYF. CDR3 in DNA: TGCAGTGCTAGAGAGGCGAGTTCCTACGAGCAGTACTTC.

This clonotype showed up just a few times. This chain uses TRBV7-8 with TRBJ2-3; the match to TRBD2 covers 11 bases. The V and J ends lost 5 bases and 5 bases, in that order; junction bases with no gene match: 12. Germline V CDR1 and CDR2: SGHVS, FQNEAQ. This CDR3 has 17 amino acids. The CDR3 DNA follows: TGTGCCAGCAGCCGTAGGGCCCGTAGCGGGGGGGAAGATACGCAGTATTTT. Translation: CASSRRARSGGEDTQYF. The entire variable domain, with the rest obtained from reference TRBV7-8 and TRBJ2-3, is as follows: GAGVSQSPRYKVAKRGQDVALRCDPISGHVSLFWYQQALGQGPEFLTYFQNEAQLDKSGLPSDRFFAERPEGSVSTLKIQRTQQEDSAVYLCASSRRARSGGEDTQYFGPGTRLTVL.

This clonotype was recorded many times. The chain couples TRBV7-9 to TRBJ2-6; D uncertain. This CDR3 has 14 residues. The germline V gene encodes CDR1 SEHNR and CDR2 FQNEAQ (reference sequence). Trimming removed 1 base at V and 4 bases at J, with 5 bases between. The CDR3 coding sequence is TGTGCCAGCAGCTTAGGGTCCGGGGCCAACGTCCTGACTTTC. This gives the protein CASSLGSGANVLTF.

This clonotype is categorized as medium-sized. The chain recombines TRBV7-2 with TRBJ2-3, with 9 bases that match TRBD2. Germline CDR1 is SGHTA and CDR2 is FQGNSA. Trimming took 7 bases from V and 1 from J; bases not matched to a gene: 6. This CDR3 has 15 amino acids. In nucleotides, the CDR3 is TGTGCCAGCACCTGGGGCGGGGGGGGCACAGATACGCAGTATTTT. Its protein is CASTWGGGGTDTQYF.

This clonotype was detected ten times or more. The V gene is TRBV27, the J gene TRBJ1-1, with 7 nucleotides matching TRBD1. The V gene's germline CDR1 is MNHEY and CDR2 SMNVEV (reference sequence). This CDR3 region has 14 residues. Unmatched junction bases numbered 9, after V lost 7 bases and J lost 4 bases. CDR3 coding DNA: TGTGCCAGCAACATCGACAGGGATCGCACTGAAGCTTTCTTT. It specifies CASNIDRDRTEAFF.

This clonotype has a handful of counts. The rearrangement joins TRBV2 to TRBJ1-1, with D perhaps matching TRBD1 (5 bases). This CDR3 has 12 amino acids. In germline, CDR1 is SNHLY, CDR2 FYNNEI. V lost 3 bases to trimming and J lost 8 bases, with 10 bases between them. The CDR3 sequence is CASSDRGREAFF. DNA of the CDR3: TGTGCCAGCAGTGATAGGGGCAGGGAAGCTTTCTTT.

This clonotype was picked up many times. The CDR3 DNA follows: TGTGCCAGCAGTGTCCGCGGGGCTGGGGAGACCCAGTACTTC. This gives the protein CASSVRGAGETQYF. The chain carries TRBV6-1 and TRBJ2-5; possibly TRBD2 for D (6 bases). The CDR3 totals 14 residues. V was cut by 4 bases and J by 5 bases, with 14 bases left in between. From germline, CDR1 is MNHNS and CDR2 SASEGT.

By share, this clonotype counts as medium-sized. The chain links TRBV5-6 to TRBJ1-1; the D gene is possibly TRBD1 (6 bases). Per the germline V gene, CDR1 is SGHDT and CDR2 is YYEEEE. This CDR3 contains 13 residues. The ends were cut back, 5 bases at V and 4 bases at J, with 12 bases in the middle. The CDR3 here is CASSPRGSTEAFF. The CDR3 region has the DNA TGTGCCAGCAGTCCTAGGGGGTCCACTGAAGCTTTCTTT. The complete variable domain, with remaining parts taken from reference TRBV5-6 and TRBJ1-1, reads DAGVTQSPTHLIKTRGQQVTLRCSPKSGHDTVSWYQQALGQGPQFIFQYYEEEERQRGNFPDRFSGHQFPNYSSELNVNALLLGDSALYLCASSPRGSTEAFFGQGTRLTVV.

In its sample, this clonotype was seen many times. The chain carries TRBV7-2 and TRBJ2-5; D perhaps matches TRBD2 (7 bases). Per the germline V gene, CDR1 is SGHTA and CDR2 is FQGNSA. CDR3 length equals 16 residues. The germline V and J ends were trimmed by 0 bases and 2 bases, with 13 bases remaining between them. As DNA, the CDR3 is TGTGCCAGCAGCTTAGCGTTAGGGGGGGGTCAAGAGACCCAGTACTTC. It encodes CASSLALGGGQETQYF.